The sequence of this T cell receptor (beta chain) was determined in a study of CD8 T cells in Susac syndrome. The RNA input was roughly 0.45 to 1 ug, and it was reverse transcribed with random hexamers. Amplification of TCR beta CDR3 spanned 54 Vbeta and 13 Jbeta via immunoSEQ multiplex PCR. TCRdb independently ran MiXCR on the immunoSEQ multiplex PCR reads; one entry per CDR3 protein. This table has hundreds of thousands of distinct CDR3 sequences, approximately 84% appearing once. The V end was cut by 3 bases, the J end by 4 bases, with 12 bases between. CDR3 length equals 14 residues. Germline V gives CDR1 SGHRS, CDR2 YFSETQ. As concerns this clonotype: What it recognizes is unknown.

Sequencing of TCR beta was undertaken in CD8+ and CD4+ T cells derived from blood. Study-level findings and limits: The study recognized that its TCR sequencing and HLA analysis covered a relatively small number of individuals.

This chain uses TRBV5-1 with TRBJ2-3; possibly TRBD1 for D (5 bases). The sequence was obtained from a human donor with multiple sclerosis. The sequenced sample was CD8+ T cells from PBMCs. The CDR3 coding sequence is TGCGCCAGCAGCTACTCTTCCAGGGCAGATACGCAGTATTTT. This codes for CASSYSSRADTQYF.